The 8 T cell receptor beta chains below were found in one sample sequenced in a study of T cell repertoires in cytomegalovirus infection. TCRdb ran MiXCR on the reads and lists one entry per CDR3 protein. The sample holds roughly 320,000 distinct CDR3 sequences, roughly 9.3% seen once. The sample taken for sequencing was PBMCs. The receptors stem from a human donor in good health (CMV status not recorded). Some clones in this sample may be carry-over from other donors' samples.

This clonotype was detected many times. V gene TRBV7-8 combines with J gene TRBJ1-5, with D unresolved. The CDR3 runs to 15 residues. CDR1 and CDR2 (germline): SGHVS, FQNEAQ. V dropped 0 bases and J dropped 6 bases, with 12 bases sitting between them. DNA for the CDR3: TGTGCCAGCAGCTTAGCGATCGGGTCCGGTCAGCCCCAGCATTTT. It codes for CASSLAIGSGQPQHF.

There are many counts of this clonotype. The chain couples TRBV7-3 to TRBJ2-3, with D possibly being TRBD2 (6 bases). The V gene's germline CDR1 is SGHTA and CDR2 FQGTGA. V lost 7 bases and J lost 6, with 26 bases in between. The CDR3 has 17 amino acids. The CDR3 DNA reads TGTGCCAGCACCCCTTTCGCAGGGCGGGGTGGCATGGATACGCAGTATTTT. The encoded protein is CASTPFAGRGGMDTQYF.

This clonotype was picked up many times. J is TRBJ2-7 and V is TRBV29-1; 12 positions match TRBD2. The germline V gene has CDR1 SQVTM and CDR2 ANQGSEA. The CDR3 consists of 13 residues. V shed 7 bases and J 3 bases; nucleotides not matched to a gene: 4. CDR3 loop: CSASLAGGYEQYF. The CDR3 nucleotides read TGCAGCGCCTCACTAGCGGGGGGCTACGAGCAGTACTTC.

This clonotype showed up many times. The rearrangement joins TRBV7-2 to TRBJ2-5; no clear D. The length of the CDR3 is 14 residues. V lost 1 base and J 5 bases, leaving 11 bases between the germline ends. Germline CDR1 is SGHTA and CDR2 is FQGNSA. As DNA, the CDR3 is TGTGCCAGCAGCTTAGTAGGCAGTGTGGAGACCCAGTACTTC. Protein: CASSLVGSVETQYF. Combining the CDR3 with reference TRBV7-2 and TRBJ2-5 gives the whole variable domain GAGVSQSPSNKVTEKGKDVELRCDPISGHTALYWYRQSLGQGLEFLIYFQGNSAPDKSGLPSDRFSAERTGGSVSTLTIQRTQQEDSAVYLCASSLVGSVETQYFGPGTRLLVL.

This clonotype was seen at least ten times. The chain has TRBV20-1 and TRBJ1-1; D unresolved. Between the trimmed V and J ends, which lost 3 bases and 6 bases, there was a span of 11 bases. The V gene's germline CDR1 is DFQATT and CDR2 SNEGSKA (reference sequence). CDR3 length: 12 residues. CDR3 nucleotides: TGCAGTGCTAGTAAACGGACCTCTGAAGCTTTCTTT. Translation gives CSASKRTSEAFF.

This clonotype occurred a few times. Here the CDR3 DNA reads TGCAGTGCTAGAGATGAGAGGGGGTGGTACAATGAGCAGTTCTTC. Its protein product is CSARDERGWYNEQFF. J is TRBJ2-1 and V is TRBV20-1; weak D call: TRBD1 (6 bases). Trimming left V 0 bases short and J 4 bases short, with 13 bases between. Germline CDR1 DFQATT, CDR2 SNEGSKA (reference sequence). This CDR3 spans 15 amino acids.

This clonotype has ten or more counts. This chain connects TRBV11-2 to TRBJ2-7; D possibly corresponds to TRBD2 (5 bases). The CDR3 sequence is 13 residues long. The germline CDR1 and CDR2 sequences are SGHAT and FQNNGV. The V end lost 5 bases, the J end lost 2 bases, and 10 bases lay between the germline ends. The CDR3 spells CASSDTSTYEQYV. The CDR3 coding sequence is TGTGCCAGCAGCGATACTAGTACCTACGAGCAGTACGTC.

This clonotype occurred many times. The chain has TRBV7-8 and TRBJ2-1, with 10 bases that match TRBD2. V dropped 4 bases and J dropped 4; count of bases not matched to a gene: 10. From germline, CDR1 is SGHVS and CDR2 FQNEAQ. The CDR3 is 17 residues long. CDR3 sequence reads: CASSSLAGARTYNEQFF. CDR3 in DNA: TGTGCCAGCAGCTCCCTAGCGGGGGCCCGAACTTACAATGAGCAGTTCTTC.